This TCR beta chain was identified in a study of blood T cell repertoires in COVID-19 (dated by TCRdb to 2019 to 2021). With respect to the entire study: Samples covering the acute and convalescent phases of COVID-19 were provided by collaborators in the United States, Italy and Spain. Deeply sampled blood TCRbeta repertoires from subjects exposed to, actively infected with, or recovered from COVID-19 were included in the dataset. The prospective study material was composed of cDNA or gDNA derived from T cells, B-cell-depleted T cells, or PBMCs. The repertoires were released in a freely available public database intended as a resource for research on the immune response to SARS-CoV-2. HLA class I and class II types, where available, came from metadata supplied by the sample provider rather than from assay-based typing. Samples were obtained from the ongoing ImmuneRACE study (first 160 participants) and from some 1,300 subjects provided by 6 global collaborators. Sample metadata almost always included a de-identified subject ID, COVID-19 status, age in years and sex. Results and caveats for the whole study, not just this receptor: The quantity of clinical and demographic metadata differed by source and by participant and was supplied without curation.

The collaborating institutions used their own protocols to collect whole blood in K2EDTA tubes. For TCRbeta analysis, collaborators shipped samples as frozen whole blood, isolated PBMCs, or DNA extracted from either of those sample types. TCRbeta CDR3 regions were amplified from genomic DNA using the immunoSEQ Assay, a bias-controlled multiplex PCR. As for the original processing: Nucleated cell counts per sample were estimated from amplification of reference gene primers within the assay. Sequence reads were collapsed and filtered to measure the absolute abundance of every unique TCRbeta CDR3 rearrangement. For each sample, productive Simpson clonality was calculated by taking the square root of Simpson's diversity index across productive rearrangements. The table was pulled from immuneACCESS by TCRdb, which kept in-frame rearrangements only. Such tables lose some clones; where checked, under half of the loss comes from unresolved V genes, and the rest has no known cause. D and trimming come from the DNA, and the V and J calls and clone size come from that table. The sample data list fewer than 85,000 clones, and around 85% of these were observed just once. The top ten clonotypes cover roughly 5% of the sample.

Regarding this clone: Its antigen has not been determined. Base quality data are lacking; no much larger clone is found one base away. This same CDR3 is encoded by further DNA sequences in the sample.

Measured from the cysteine to the phenylalanine, the CDR3 is 16 residues long. Only CDR3 DNA remains: 48 bases, in frame from the first base. The germline V gene provides CDR1 SGHNT and CDR2 YENEEA. After removal of 4 bases from V and 0 bases from J, the junction retains 3 bases not matched to a gene. The chain is assembled from TRBV11-3 and TRBJ2-2; a stretch of 9 junction bases matches TRBD1. The clonotype was recovered from a man older than 75 with acute or convalescent COVID-19. The sample comprised peripheral blood. The CDR3 reads CASSSTGGSNTGELFF. The DNA reads as follows: TGTGCCAGCAGCTCGACAGGGGGATCGAACACCGGGGAGCTGTTTTTT.